These T cell receptor beta chains were read from a single sample in a study of CD8+ T cells in alopecia areata. Generated by immunoSEQ multiplex PCR, the TCRdb table keeps only in-frame clones and is missing some. The sample has 110,000 or so clones; 55% to 60% are singletons. The sample consisted of NKG2D-low CD8+ T cells sorted from blood. Source of these receptors: a human donor with alopecia areata. Each CDR3 is given with its conserved first and last residue. The D gene is left open where the match is weak. Rows give clone size only sometimes, using once, few, many, or a class for an expanded clone.

j_call: TRBJ1-5; v_call: TRBV5-1; d_call: TRBD1; clone_size: .; cdr3_aa: CASSELGGHQPQHF; cdr3_nt: TGCGCCAGCAGCGAATTAGGGGGCCATCAGCCCCAGCATTTT
j_call: TRBJ2-7; v_call: TRBV7-9; d_call: .; clone_size: .; cdr3_aa: CASSFTDEQYF; cdr3_nt: TGTGCCAGCAGCTTTACGGACGAGCAGTACTTC
j_call: TRBJ2-7; v_call: TRBV19; d_call: .; clone_size: few; cdr3_aa: CASSIDKKGYEQYF; cdr3_nt: TGTGCCAGTAGTATCGACAAAAAGGGCTACGAGCAGTACTTC
j_call: TRBJ1-2; v_call: TRBV9; d_call: .; clone_size: .; cdr3_aa: CASSVGSVTGPGGYTF; cdr3_nt: TGTGCCAGCAGCGTTGGGTCTGTGACTGGGCCCGGCGGCTACACCTTC
j_call: TRBJ1-5; v_call: TRBV6-1; d_call: .; clone_size: .; cdr3_aa: CASSEDGPGGNQPQHF; cdr3_nt: TGTGCCAGCAGTGAAGACGGGCCTGGGGGCAATCAGCCCCAGCATTTT
j_call: TRBJ2-6; v_call: TRBV27; d_call: .; clone_size: .; cdr3_aa: CAVRSGANVLTF; cdr3_nt: TGTGCCGTCCGCTCTGGGGCCAACGTCCTGACTTTC
j_call: TRBJ2-3; v_call: TRBV7-8; d_call: TRBD2; clone_size: .; cdr3_aa: CASSLNGAGVSTDTQYF; cdr3_nt: TGTGCCAGCAGCTTAAATGGGGCGGGAGTCAGCACAGATACGCAGTATTTT
j_call: TRBJ2-7; v_call: TRBV28; d_call: TRBD2; clone_size: .; cdr3_aa: CASSFSSGRSYEQYF; cdr3_nt: TGTGCCAGCAGTTTTTCTAGCGGGAGATCTTACGAGCAGTACTTC
j_call: TRBJ1-2; v_call: TRBV29-1; d_call: .; clone_size: many; cdr3_aa: CSVEGYGYTF; cdr3_nt: TGCAGCGTTGAAGGCTATGGCTACACCTTC
j_call: TRBJ1-6; v_call: TRBV6-6; d_call: TRBD1; clone_size: .; cdr3_aa: CASSYSGTVNSPLHF; cdr3_nt: TGTGCCAGCAGTTACTCTGGGACAGTCAATTCACCCCTCCACTTT
j_call: TRBJ2-7; v_call: TRBV7-9; d_call: TRBD2; clone_size: .; cdr3_aa: CASSGTGEGLPYEQYF; cdr3_nt: TGTGCCAGCAGCGGGACGGGTGAGGGACTACCCTACGAGCAGTACTTC
j_call: TRBJ2-1; v_call: TRBV7-9; d_call: .; clone_size: few; cdr3_aa: CASSLGPPRGEQFF; cdr3_nt: TGTGCCAGCAGCTTAGGCCCTCCTAGAGGGGAGCAGTTCTTC
j_call: TRBJ1-2; v_call: TRBV28; d_call: TRBD1; clone_size: once; cdr3_aa: CASSLMGTGDYGYTF; cdr3_nt: TGTGCCAGCAGTTTAATGGGGACAGGGGACTATGGCTACACCTTC
j_call: TRBJ2-5; v_call: TRBV5-4; d_call: .; clone_size: .; cdr3_aa: CASSSDHSSETQYF; cdr3_nt: TGTGCCAGCAGCTCGGACCATAGTTCGGAGACCCAGTACTTC
j_call: TRBJ1-4; v_call: TRBV5-1; d_call: .; clone_size: .; cdr3_aa: CASSLETGGRNEKLFF; cdr3_nt: TGCGCCAGCAGCTTGGAAACAGGCGGACGAAATGAAAAACTGTTTTTT
j_call: TRBJ2-1; v_call: TRBV28; d_call: TRBD2; clone_size: .; cdr3_aa: CASSFPTSGSYNEQFF; cdr3_nt: TGTGCCAGCAGTTTTCCCACTAGCGGCTCCTACAATGAGCAGTTCTTC
j_call: TRBJ2-3; v_call: TRBV13; d_call: TRBD2; clone_size: .; cdr3_aa: CASSSGTSGGTGDTQYF; cdr3_nt: TGTGCCAGCAGCTCCGGGACTAGCGGGGGAACGGGGGATACGCAGTATTTT
j_call: TRBJ2-1; v_call: TRBV19; d_call: TRBD2; clone_size: few; cdr3_aa: CASSMASGSYNEQFF; cdr3_nt: TGTGCCAGTAGTATGGCTAGCGGGAGTTACAATGAGCAGTTCTTC
j_call: TRBJ2-7; v_call: TRBV7-9; d_call: TRBD1; clone_size: .; cdr3_aa: CASSRTGVEQYF; cdr3_nt: TGTGCCAGCAGCAGGACAGGGGTCGAGCAGTACTTC
j_call: TRBJ2-2; v_call: TRBV30; d_call: .; clone_size: once; cdr3_aa: CAWSFGTGELFF; cdr3_nt: TGTGCCTGGAGTTTTGGAACCGGGGAGCTGTTTTTT
j_call: TRBJ2-7; v_call: TRBV7-9; d_call: .; clone_size: .; cdr3_aa: CASSLAGHYEQYF; cdr3_nt: TGTGCCAGCAGCCTCGCTGGACACTACGAGCAGTACTTC
j_call: TRBJ2-1; v_call: TRBV5-6; d_call: TRBD2; clone_size: .; cdr3_aa: CASSFPGGWNEQFF; cdr3_nt: TGTGCCAGCAGCTTCCCGGGGGGTTGGAATGAGCAGTTCTTC
j_call: TRBJ2-7; v_call: TRBV10-1; d_call: .; clone_size: .; cdr3_aa: CASSESVVYEQYF; cdr3_nt: TGCGCCAGCAGTGAGTCGGTCGTCTACGAGCAGTACTTC
j_call: TRBJ2-2; v_call: TRBV5-1; d_call: TRBD1; clone_size: .; cdr3_aa: CASSSPGQGTGELFF; cdr3_nt: TGCGCCAGCAGCTCCCCGGGACAGGGCACCGGGGAGCTGTTTTTT
j_call: TRBJ2-7; v_call: TRBV29-1; d_call: .; clone_size: few; cdr3_aa: CSVEVRQVENYEQYF; cdr3_nt: TGCAGCGTTGAAGTCCGACAGGTCGAGAACTACGAGCAGTACTTC
j_call: TRBJ2-7; v_call: TRBV6-6; d_call: TRBD2; clone_size: .; cdr3_aa: CASSREGSSYEQYF; cdr3_nt: TGTGCCAGCTCTAGGGAGGGGAGCTCCTACGAGCAGTACTTC
j_call: TRBJ2-1; v_call: TRBV2; d_call: .; clone_size: .; cdr3_aa: CASSEKSQEQFF; cdr3_nt: TGTGCCAGCAGTGAAAAGAGTCAAGAGCAGTTCTTC
j_call: TRBJ2-7; v_call: TRBV4-1; d_call: TRBD1; clone_size: .; cdr3_aa: CASSQEGIGTGAYEQYF; cdr3_nt: TGCGCCAGCAGCCAAGAGGGAATAGGGACAGGGGCCTACGAGCAGTACTTC
j_call: TRBJ2-1; v_call: TRBV9; d_call: TRBD2; clone_size: .; cdr3_aa: CASSVASGRFNEQFF; cdr3_nt: TGTGCCAGCAGCGTAGCAAGCGGGAGGTTTAATGAGCAGTTCTTC
j_call: TRBJ2-5; v_call: TRBV13; d_call: .; clone_size: .; cdr3_aa: CASGELSQETQYF; cdr3_nt: TGTGCCAGCGGAGAACTAAGCCAAGAGACCCAGTACTTC
j_call: TRBJ2-5; v_call: TRBV13; d_call: TRBD1; clone_size: .; cdr3_aa: CASSAGTGVETQYF; cdr3_nt: TGTGCCAGCAGCGCCGGGACAGGGGTAGAGACCCAGTACTTC
j_call: TRBJ2-5; v_call: TRBV27; d_call: .; clone_size: few; cdr3_aa: CASSLAAGAFQETQYF; cdr3_nt: TGTGCCAGCAGTTTAGCCGCGGGGGCTTTCCAAGAGACCCAGTACTTC
j_call: TRBJ2-3; v_call: TRBV10-3; d_call: .; clone_size: .; cdr3_aa: CAISEAARTDTQYF; cdr3_nt: TGTGCCATCAGTGAGGCCGCACGCACAGATACGCAGTATTTT
j_call: TRBJ2-7; v_call: TRBV4-1; d_call: .; clone_size: few; cdr3_aa: CASSQEGANYEQYF; cdr3_nt: TGCGCCAGCAGCCAAGAGGGGGCCAATTACGAGCAGTACTTC
j_call: TRBJ2-1; v_call: TRBV28; d_call: TRBD2; clone_size: few; cdr3_aa: CAIQRRTTSGSSYNEQFF; cdr3_nt: TGTGCCATCCAACGGAGGACGACTAGCGGGAGTTCCTACAATGAGCAGTTCTTC
j_call: TRBJ2-3; v_call: TRBV13; d_call: .; clone_size: .; cdr3_aa: CASSLGPKKYF; cdr3_nt: TGTGCCAGCAGCTTAGGCCCAAAGAAGTATTTT
j_call: TRBJ2-3; v_call: TRBV29-1; d_call: .; clone_size: many; cdr3_aa: CSVMRASSLTDTQYF; cdr3_nt: TGCAGCGTGATGAGGGCTAGCTCCCTCACAGATACGCAGTATTTT
j_call: TRBJ2-7; v_call: TRBV27; d_call: .; clone_size: .; cdr3_aa: CASSLDRPQAEQYF; cdr3_nt: TGTGCCAGCAGTTTAGACAGGCCCCAGGCCGAGCAGTACTTC
j_call: TRBJ1-2; v_call: TRBV7-9; d_call: TRBD1; clone_size: few; cdr3_aa: CASSASGTENFYGYTF; cdr3_nt: TGTGCCAGCAGCGCCTCCGGGACAGAAAACTTCTATGGCTACACCTTC
j_call: TRBJ2-7; v_call: TRBV7-6; d_call: TRBD1; clone_size: .; cdr3_aa: CASSPESDREDEQYF; cdr3_nt: TGTGCCAGCAGCCCCGAATCGGACAGGGAGGACGAGCAGTACTTC
j_call: TRBJ2-7; v_call: TRBV29-1; d_call: .; clone_size: .; cdr3_aa: CSVEGREYEQYF; cdr3_nt: TGCAGCGTTGAAGGTCGGGAGTACGAGCAGTACTTC
j_call: TRBJ2-6; v_call: TRBV27; d_call: .; clone_size: .; cdr3_aa: CASRPPGANVLTF; cdr3_nt: TGTGCCAGCAGACCCCCTGGGGCCAACGTCCTGACTTTC
j_call: TRBJ2-1; v_call: TRBV2; d_call: .; clone_size: few; cdr3_aa: CAAAPAGGGNEQFF; cdr3_nt: TGTGCCGCGGCGCCAGCGGGTGGGGGCAATGAGCAGTTCTTC
j_call: TRBJ1-2; v_call: TRBV29-1; d_call: .; clone_size: .; cdr3_aa: CSVDNRNYGYTF; cdr3_nt: TGCAGCGTTGATAACAGGAACTATGGCTACACCTTC
j_call: TRBJ2-1; v_call: TRBV27; d_call: .; clone_size: .; cdr3_aa: CASSFGQYNEQFF; cdr3_nt: TGTGCCAGCAGTTTCGGACAGTACAATGAGCAGTTCTTC
j_call: TRBJ2-3; v_call: TRBV5-6; d_call: .; clone_size: .; cdr3_aa: CASSLPFSTDTQYF; cdr3_nt: TGTGCCAGCAGCTTACCCTTTAGCACAGATACGCAGTATTTT
j_call: TRBJ1-1; v_call: TRBV11-2; d_call: .; clone_size: once; cdr3_aa: CASISGNTEAFF; cdr3_nt: TGTGCCAGCATCTCGGGGAACACTGAAGCTTTCTTT
j_call: TRBJ2-7; v_call: TRBV19; d_call: .; clone_size: .; cdr3_aa: CASSTGSYEQYF; cdr3_nt: TGTGCCAGTAGTACGGGATCCTACGAGCAGTACTTC
j_call: TRBJ2-1; v_call: TRBV7-9; d_call: .; clone_size: .; cdr3_aa: CASSLLGAGSSYNEQFF; cdr3_nt: TGTGCCAGCAGCCTACTCGGGGCCGGCAGCTCCTACAATGAGCAGTTCTTC
j_call: TRBJ2-3; v_call: TRBV7-9; d_call: .; clone_size: many; cdr3_aa: CASSSTSTDTQYF; cdr3_nt: TGTGCCAGCAGCTCTACTAGCACAGATACGCAGTATTTT
j_call: TRBJ2-7; v_call: TRBV30; d_call: .; clone_size: .; cdr3_aa: CAWSARSYEQYF; cdr3_nt: TGTGCCTGGAGTGCGAGGTCCTACGAGCAGTACTTC
j_call: TRBJ2-3; v_call: TRBV4-1; d_call: TRBD1; clone_size: .; cdr3_aa: CASSQGTTGGASPDTQYF; cdr3_nt: TGCGCCAGCAGCCAAGGTACCACAGGGGGCGCCTCTCCAGATACGCAGTATTTT
j_call: TRBJ1-1; v_call: TRBV7-8; d_call: .; clone_size: .; cdr3_aa: CASSLKARLNTEAFF; cdr3_nt: TGTGCCAGCAGCTTAAAGGCTCGGTTGAACACTGAAGCTTTCTTT